Reported below is one T cell receptor beta chain. V shed 5 bases, J shed 6 bases, and the junction held 13 bases outside the gene matches. The CDR3 is 15 residues long. From germline, CDR1 is SGHAT and CDR2 FQNNGV. The entry originates in a study of blood T cells in healthy people across ages. Collection of 8.5 to 10 milliliters of peripheral blood was performed for each donor. Per sample, extraction of total RNA gave at least 5.5 micrograms in every case. Sample-barcoded 5' priming and a J-beta primer mix drove a second PCR of about 6 to 12 cycles. Using its own MiXCR run on the 5' RACE reads, TCRdb lists one record per CDR3 protein. The sample carries about 1.7 million distinct CDR3 sequences, roughly 30% recorded once.

The chain couples TRBV11-2 to TRBJ2-7; 7 nucleotides line up with TRBD1. What was sequenced was blood. The TCR sequence derives from a woman aged 25-40 years in good health. This CDR3 is CASSRLTGTYREQYF. As DNA, the CDR3 is TGTGCCAGCAGCCGACTGACAGGGACGTACCGCGAGCAGTACTTC.